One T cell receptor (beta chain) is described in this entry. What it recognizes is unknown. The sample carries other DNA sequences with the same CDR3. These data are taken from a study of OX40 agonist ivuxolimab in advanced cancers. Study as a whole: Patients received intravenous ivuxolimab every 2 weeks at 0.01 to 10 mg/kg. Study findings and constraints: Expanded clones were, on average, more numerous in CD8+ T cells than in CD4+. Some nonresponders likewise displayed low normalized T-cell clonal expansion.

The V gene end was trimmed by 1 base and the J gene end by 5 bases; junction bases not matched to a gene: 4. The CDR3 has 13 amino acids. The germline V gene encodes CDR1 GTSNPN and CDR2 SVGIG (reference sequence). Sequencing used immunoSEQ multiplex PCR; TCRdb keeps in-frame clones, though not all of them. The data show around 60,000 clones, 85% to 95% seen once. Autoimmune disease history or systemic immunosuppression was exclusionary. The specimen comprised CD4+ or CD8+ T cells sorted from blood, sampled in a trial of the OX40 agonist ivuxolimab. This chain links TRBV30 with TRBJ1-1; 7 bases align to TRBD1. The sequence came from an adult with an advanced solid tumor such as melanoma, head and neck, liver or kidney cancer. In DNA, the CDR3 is TGTGCCTGGAGTGGACAGGGAAATACTGAAGCTTTCTTT. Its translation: CAWSGQGNTEAFF.